This TCR beta chain was identified in a study of T cell responses to AZD1222 COVID-19 vaccine. This clone was detected only once. The antigen is undetermined. TCRdb's copy holds only in-frame clones and misses some; the assay was immunoSEQ multiplex PCR. The table lists around 140,000 clones, 80% to 95% of them singletons. Per germline, CDR1 KGHSH and CDR2 LQKENI. V lost 2 bases and J 6 bases, leaving 8 bases between the germline ends. This CDR3 comprises 13 residues. General study findings and limits: Epitopes outside B.1.351 and B.1.1.7 mutated regions reportedly drew nearly half of spike TCRs. All repertoire sampling was performed exclusively after the peak T cell response.

The clonotype was recovered from an adult in good health. Material: peripheral blood, obtained on day 0 of AZD1222 vaccination. This chain joins TRBV18 and TRBJ1-5; D possibly corresponds to TRBD1 (5 bases). The CDR3 protein is CASSPIQGQPQHF. CDR3 in DNA: TGTGCCAGCTCACCAATTCAGGGTCAGCCCCAGCATTTT.